The rows below give T cell receptor beta chains drawn from one sample of a study of TIL therapy for anti-PD-1-resistant metastatic lung cancer. Produced via immunoSEQ multiplex PCR; TCRdb's table is partial and in-frame only. This table holds 15,000 to 20,000 clones, about 83% found once. The sample in question was blood, obtained at baseline. These receptors all come from a person between 25 and 79 years old with non-small cell lung cancer. Both conserved end residues are part of each CDR3. A D gene is named only where the DNA matches it firmly. A row's size may be missing; if present it is once, few, many or a size class.

j_gene | v_gene | d_gene | abundance | len | CDR3aa
TRBJ1-5 | TRBV4-2 | TRBD1 | - | 15 | CASSPRQGSNQPQHF
TRBJ1-2 | TRBV7-2 | - | few | 13 | CASSQGQDYGYTF
TRBJ2-2 | TRBV28 | - | - | 13 | CASSVPGTGELFF
TRBJ2-7 | TRBV7-9 | TRBD1 | - | 12 | CASSAGGHEQYF
TRBJ1-1 | TRBV19 | - | - | 15 | CASRLGSGVDTEAFF
- | TRBV6-6 | TRBD1 | - | 13 | CASGGQGYYEQYF
TRBJ2-5 | TRBV29-1 | - | - | 13 | CSVEEVRKETQYF
TRBJ2-1 | TRBV2 | - | few | 15 | CASTALPGGQGEQFF
TRBJ2-3 | TRBV5-5 | TRBD2 | - | 18 | CASSLVLAGATSTDTQYF
TRBJ1-5 | TRBV27 | - | few | 13 | CASSLRLDQPQHF
TRBJ2-1 | TRBV4-2 | - | - | 15 | CASSQERASYNEQFF
TRBJ2-7 | TRBV9 | TRBD1 | - | 15 | CASSVAGDRGGEQYF
TRBJ2-3 | TRBV6-5 | - | - | 13 | CASSYTNTDTQYF
TRBJ2-1 | TRBV28 | - | - | 11 | CASSLVHEQFF
TRBJ2-2 | TRBV9 | - | - | 16 | CASSVSRVVYTGELFF
TRBJ2-1 | TRBV28 | TRBD1 | once | 15 | CASSLETGGPDEQFF
TRBJ2-4 | TRBV7-2 | - | - | 16 | CASSSDTRLAKNIQYF
TRBJ2-5 | TRBV6-6 | - | - | 11 | CASSGEETQYF
TRBJ1-5 | TRBV10-3 | - | once | 15 | CAISDGTHSNQPQHF
TRBJ1-5 | TRBV28 | TRBD1 | once | 17 | CASRGTDHFYSNQPQHF
TRBJ1-2 | TRBV5-1 | - | - | 11 | CASSGQEDYTF
TRBJ2-3 | TRBV7-6 | - | - | 15 | CASSLAASGTDTQYF
TRBJ2-1 | TRBV2 | - | - | 13 | CASRMDSYNEQFF
TRBJ2-1 | TRBV12-5 | - | - | 14 | CASGSYNNYNEQFF
TRBJ2-5 | TRBV4-1 | TRBD1 | - | 15 | CASSHRDRVQETQYF
TRBJ1-1 | TRBV7-2 | - | few | 11 | CASSNFGEAFF
TRBJ2-3 | TRBV14 | - | - | 12 | CASSQDQPTQYF
TRBJ1-5 | TRBV15 | - | - | 14 | CATSNGVGNQPQHF
TRBJ2-7 | TRBV14 | TRBD1 | - | 16 | CASSQDGTGVHYEQYF
TRBJ1-2 | TRBV7-2 | TRBD1 | - | 16 | CASSPSSGTDSTGYTF
TRBJ1-4 | TRBV27 | - | - | 14 | CVSRPGTTNEKLFF
TRBJ2-5 | TRBV6-5 | - | once | 15 | CASKLEGMGQETQYF
TRBJ1-5 | TRBV6-1 | - | once | 13 | CASSERERQPQHF
TRBJ2-7 | TRBV6-6 | - | - | 13 | CASSYRGAREQYF
TRBJ2-1 | TRBV7-9 | TRBD2 | - | 15 | CASSPTSGTYNEQFF
TRBJ1-3 | TRBV7-9 | - | - | 14 | CASRPVGYGNTIYF
TRBJ1-5 | TRBV5-6 | TRBD1 | - | 15 | CASSLGAGGFQPQHF
TRBJ1-5 | TRBV5-6 | - | few | 14 | CASTTTGIHQPQHF
TRBJ1-2 | TRBV19 | - | few | 16 | CASSIDWRQRAYGYTF
TRBJ2-1 | TRBV5-1 | TRBD2 | - | 19 | CASSLLPSGGRERYNEQFF
TRBJ1-5 | TRBV6-6 | - | - | 14 | CASSYGGSNQPQHF
TRBJ1-3 | TRBV5-4 | - | - | 16 | CASSRGLVSSGNTIYF
TRBJ1-1 | TRBV6-1 | - | - | 14 | CASSFIQGNTEAFF
TRBJ2-5 | TRBV7-2 | - | - | 14 | CASSLVWLTETQYF
TRBJ2-1 | TRBV21-1 | - | - | 18 | CASTGDRGPSPFYNEQFF
TRBJ1-2 | TRBV6-5 | - | - | 11 | CATGGNYGYTF
TRBJ1-1 | TRBV7-3 | - | - | 14 | CASSRTGSGTEAFF
TRBJ2-1 | TRBV7-3 | - | - | 14 | CASSFWQGSNEQFF
TRBJ2-3 | TRBV7-3 | - | - | 16 | CASSFNGAGRTDTQYF
TRBJ1-2 | TRBV7-2 | - | - | 14 | CASSFKGAGHGYTF
TRBJ2-7 | TRBV7-2 | TRBD2 | - | 14 | CASSFEREAYEQYF
TRBJ2-3 | TRBV4-3 | - | - | 15 | CASSQVHISTDTQYF
TRBJ2-1 | TRBV4-3 | TRBD2 | - | 20 | CASSQEKVAGAPTFYNEQFF
TRBJ1-1 | TRBV4-3 | - | - | 13 | CASSQGYNTEAFF
TRBJ1-1 | TRBV12-5 | - | - | 15 | CASGPGPSTSTETFF
TRBJ2-7 | TRBV7-2 | TRBD1 | - | 15 | CASSSRTGQGHEQYF